One and the same sample provided the 19 T cell receptor beta chains below, sequenced in a study of cytomegalovirus exposure and HLA in healthy donors. The PCR used 60 Vbeta and 13 Jbeta primers. Produced via immunoSEQ multiplex PCR; TCRdb's table is partial and in-frame only. The table shows around 170,000 clones, with roughly 80% occurring only once. Input material: PBMCs. The source is a man over 45 in good health and CMV-seronegative.

The V gene is TRBV29-1, the J gene TRBJ1-2; D not resolved. The CDR3 is made up of 14 amino acids. Germline V gene sequence: CDR1 SQVTM, CDR2 ANQGSEA. Trimming removed 1 base from V and 7 bases from J, with 16 bases in between. The CDR3 reads CSVEGSESFGGYTF. As DNA, the CDR3 is TGCAGCGTTGAAGGATCCGAGTCTTTTGGTGGCTACACCTTC.

The gene calls are TRBV11-2 and TRBJ2-2, with D possibly TRBD2 on 6 matching bases. V dropped 6 bases and J dropped 2 bases, with 10 bases sitting between them. This CDR3 contains 14 residues. Germline loops: CDR1 SGHAT, CDR2 FQNNGV. In nucleotides, the CDR3 is TGTGCCAGCAGACGCGGGGCAAACACCGGGGAGCTGTTTTTT. This gives the protein CASRRGANTGELFF.

This clone was seen only a few times. V and J are TRBV11-2 and TRBJ2-1, with no clear D. Germline CDR1 reads SGHAT; CDR2 reads FQNNGV. This CDR3 region has 15 residues. V lost 8 bases, J lost 3 bases, and 17 bases lay in between. CDR3 nucleotides: TGTGCCAGCCGTTCCGTGGGCAGTTTCTACAATGAGCAGTTCTTC. It specifies CASRSVGSFYNEQFF.

The gene calls are TRBV2 and TRBJ2-3, with a weak D call TRBD2 (5 bases). The germline gives CDR1 SNHLY, CDR2 FYNNEI. The CDR3 covers 14 residues. Trimming cost V 3 bases and J 3 bases, with 10 bases left between them. In nucleotides, the CDR3 is TGTGCCAGCAGTGATAGGAGCGGTACAGATACGCAGTATTTT. It is translated as CASSDRSGTDTQYF.

The CDR3 coding sequence is TGCGCCAGCAGCTTAGGGTCAGGGTCTAGCACTGAAGCTTTCTTT. Translated, it gives CASSLGSGSSTEAFF. J is TRBJ1-1 and V is TRBV5-1, with a weak D call TRBD1 (5 bases). V lost 2 bases and J 4 bases, leaving 15 bases between the germline ends. Germline assignment: CDR1 SGHRS and CDR2 YFSETQ. This CDR3 contains 15 residues.

This clone was observed a few times. V usage is TRBV5-4 and J usage is TRBJ1-3; D uncertain. The germline CDR1 and CDR2 sequences are SGHNT and YYREEE (reference sequence). V was clipped by 0 bases and J by 0 bases, with 13 bases between them. The CDR3 totals 17 residues. The CDR3 nucleotides read TGTGCCAGCAGCTTGGATCCTAATCTAAACTCTGGAAACACCATATATTTT. Translating gives CASSLDPNLNSGNTIYF. The entire variable domain, with the rest obtained from reference TRBV5-4 and TRBJ1-3, is as follows: ETGVTQSPTHLIKTRGQQVTLRCSSQSGHNTVSWYQQALGQGPQFIFQYYREEENGRGNFPPRFSGLQFPNYSSELNVNALELDDSALYLCASSLDPNLNSGNTIYFGEGSWLTVV.

The chain uses TRBV5-4 and TRBJ1-1; 7 nucleotides agree with TRBD1. The CDR3 totals 17 residues. The V gene end was trimmed by 4 bases and the J gene end by 1 base; junction bases not matched to a gene: 13. Germline CDR1 SGHNT, CDR2 YYREEE (reference sequence). The CDR3 loop reads CASSRDGTGVKNTEAFF. The CDR3 DNA is TGTGCCAGCAGCCGCGACGGAACAGGGGTAAAGAACACTGAAGCTTTCTTT.

This clone was counted only a few times. V and J are TRBV29-1 and TRBJ2-7; TRBD1 agrees at 7 bases. Germline V CDR1 and CDR2: SQVTM, ANQGSEA. There are 13 residues in the CDR3. V was pared by 7 bases and J by 2 bases, with 8 bases of the junction left unmatched. The CDR3 region has the DNA TGCAGCGCCTTGACAGGGTGGACCTACGAGCAGTACTTC. Its protein product is CSALTGWTYEQYF.

V gene TRBV29-1 combines with J gene TRBJ2-1; a weak D match, TRBD2 (5 bases). This CDR3 has 13 residues. With 3 bases removed from V and 12 bases from J, the gap between germline ends came to 18 bases. CDR1 is SQVTM and CDR2 is ANQGSEA in the germline V gene. The CDR3 nucleotides are TGCAGCGTTGACCTTAACGGGGAAGTCAGGCAGTTCTTC. Protein product: CSVDLNGEVRQFF.

The V call is TRBV29-1, the J call TRBJ2-3; possible D gene TRBD1, 6 bases. V gave up 6 bases and J gave up 3 bases, with 19 bases separating them. Germline lookup yields CDR1 SQVTM and CDR2 ANQGSEA. CDR3 size: 15 residues. The CDR3 region is CSVREAGTPTDTQYF. CDR3 nucleotides: TGCAGCGTCCGCGAAGCAGGGACACCGACAGATACGCAGTATTTT.

This rearrangement joins TRBV7-6 to TRBJ2-2; D is unresolved. Trimming pared 4 bases from V and 5 bases from J, leaving 5 bases between. This CDR3 region has 12 residues. Per the germline V gene, CDR1 is SGHVS and CDR2 is FNYEAQ. CDR3 in amino acids: CASSYRTGELFF. The CDR3 nucleotides are TGTGCCAGCAGCTACAGAACCGGGGAGCTGTTTTTT.

The chain carries TRBV9 and TRBJ2-1, with D possibly being TRBD2 (5 bases). The ends were cut back, 3 bases at V and 4 bases at J, with 17 bases in the middle. CDR1 SGDLS and CDR2 YYNGEE come from the germline V gene. The CDR3 loop spans 16 amino acids. The CDR3 here is CASSAEGSGGYNEQFF. The DNA for the CDR3 is TGTGCCAGCAGCGCTGAGGGTTCGGGCGGGTACAATGAGCAGTTCTTC. The full variable domain, completed using reference TRBV9 and TRBJ2-1, is DSGVTQTPKHLITATGQRVTLRCSPRSGDLSVYWYQQSLDQGLQFLIQYYNGEERAKGNILERFSAQQFPDLHSELNLSSLELGDSALYFCASSAEGSGGYNEQFFGPGTRLTVL.

The chain couples TRBV7-2 to TRBJ2-1, with 9 bases matching TRBD1. Trimming cost V 4 bases and J 6 bases; bases outside gene matches: 16. Germline values: CDR1 SGHTA, CDR2 FQGNSA. The CDR3 totals 18 residues. CDR3 loop: CASSSAWTGAGWGNEQFF. CDR3 coding DNA: TGTGCCAGCAGCTCTGCGTGGACAGGGGCTGGTTGGGGCAATGAGCAGTTCTTC.

There are a few counts of this clone. J is TRBJ2-6 and V is TRBV19, with TRBD1 matching 7 bases. Germline assignment: CDR1 LNHDA and CDR2 SQIVND (reference sequence). The V segment lost 4 bases and the J segment 4 bases; nucleotides outside the gene matches: 7. This CDR3 contains 16 residues. The CDR3 sequence: CASSTSTGRGANVLTF. CDR3 nucleotides: TGTGCCAGTAGTACCTCGACAGGGCGCGGGGCCAACGTCCTGACTTTC.

The gene calls are TRBV6-5 and TRBJ2-2, with D unclear. This CDR3 spans 14 amino acids. Germline CDR1 reads MNHEY; CDR2 reads SVGAGI. Trimming took off 0 bases at V and 5 bases at J, with 7 bases between the two ends. CDR3 sequence reads: CASSYSWQTGELFF. The CDR3 bases are TGTGCCAGCAGTTACTCTTGGCAGACCGGGGAGCTGTTTTTT.

J is TRBJ2-1 and V is TRBV29-1; 11 bases line up with TRBD2. V shed 2 bases and J 8 bases; nucleotides not matched to a gene: 2. The CDR3 extends over 13 amino acids. Germline lookup yields CDR1 SQVTM and CDR2 ANQGSEA. CDR3 in amino acids: CSVETSGGYEQFF. The CDR3 coding sequence is TGCAGCGTTGAAACTAGCGGGGGTTATGAGCAGTTCTTC.

This chain uses TRBV10-3 with TRBJ2-1; 11 nucleotides line up with TRBD2. Trimming cost V 4 bases and J 8 bases; bases outside gene matches: 10. Per the germline V gene, CDR1 is ENHRY and CDR2 is SYGVKD. CDR3 length equals 16 residues. CDR3 sequence: CAISVNSGGEGYEQFF. The CDR3 region has the DNA TGTGCCATCAGTGTGAATAGCGGGGGGGAGGGTTATGAGCAGTTCTTC.

The rearrangement joins TRBV13 to TRBJ2-7; 7 nucleotides line up with TRBD1. Germline loops: CDR1 PRHDT, CDR2 FYEKMQ (reference sequence). Trimming took 1 base from V and 7 from J; bases not matched to a gene: 4. CDR3 size: 13 residues. In nucleotides, the CDR3 is TGTGCCAGCAGCTTAGTAGGGGGCCTAGAGCAGTACTTC. Its protein product is CASSLVGGLEQYF.

This clone was seen more than once but under ten times. The chain combines TRBV29-1 with TRBJ2-7; 10 bases match TRBD2. J was trimmed by 6 bases and V by 6 bases; bases with no gene match: 8. Germline V gives CDR1 SQVTM, CDR2 ANQGSEA. This CDR3 region has 13 residues. The CDR3 DNA reads TGCAGCGTCAGAGCGGGGGGGTCAAGCGAGCAGTACTTC. It yields the protein CSVRAGGSSEQYF.